These 12 T cell receptor beta chains originate from one sample sequenced in a study of cytomegalovirus exposure and HLA in healthy donors (dated by TCRdb to about 2017). Receptors were amplified or captured by the immunoSEQ multiplex PCR assay. For the multiplex PCR, a mixture combining 60 forward primers for TCR Vbeta segments and 13 reverse primers for TCR Jbeta segments was used. TCRdb provides this immuneACCESS table in a form limited to in-frame rearrangements. Some clones are lacking; in checked studies, under half of them reflect an unresolved V gene, and why the rest are absent is not known. In this sample the table shows more than 150,000 clones, over 70% of which occur a single time. The ten largest clonotypes hold about 1.5% of the sample. Sequenced: PBMCs. Source of these receptors: a man aged 18 to 29 in good health and CMV-seronegative.

The rearrangement joins TRBV9 to TRBJ2-7; TRBD2 matches at 7 bases. The CDR3 sequence is 15 residues long. The J segment lost 2 bases and the V segment lost 0 bases, leaving 5 bases of the junction unmatched. The germline CDR1 and CDR2 sequences are SGDLS and YYNGEE. The CDR3 here is CASSVEGRGAYEQYF. The CDR3 bases are TGTGCCAGCAGCGTAGAGGGTCGGGGGGCCTACGAGCAGTACTTC.

V is TRBV9 and J is TRBJ2-5, with 7 bases matching TRBD2. This CDR3 is built from 16 residues. Per the germline V gene, CDR1 is SGDLS and CDR2 is YYNGEE. V lost 0 bases and J lost 4; bases outside the gene matches: 9. DNA for the CDR3: TGTGCCAGCAGCGTAGGGGGTGCGGGAGATCGAGAGACCCAGTACTTC. Protein: CASSVGGAGDRETQYF. The complete variable domain, with remaining parts taken from reference TRBV9 and TRBJ2-5, reads DSGVTQTPKHLITATGQRVTLRCSPRSGDLSVYWYQQSLDQGLQFLIQYYNGEERAKGNILERFSAQQFPDLHSELNLSSLELGDSALYFCASSVGGAGDRETQYFGPGTRLLVL.

V is TRBV2 and J is TRBJ1-1; weak D call: TRBD1 (5 bases). The CDR3 is made up of 13 amino acids. Trimming stripped 6 bases from V and 2 bases from J, with 10 bases between. Germline loops: CDR1 SNHLY, CDR2 FYNNEI. CDR3: CASSGGGNTEAFF. The CDR3 nucleotides read TGTGCCAGCAGCGGGGGGGGAAACACTGAAGCTTTCTTT.

This clone has only one observation. J is TRBJ2-5 and V is TRBV27; TRBD1 matches 10 bases. CDR1 and CDR2 (germline): MNHEY, SMNVEV (reference sequence). The J segment lost 4 bases and the V segment lost 1 base, leaving 6 bases of the junction unmatched. The CDR3 covers 16 residues. CDR3 DNA: TGTGCCAGCAGTTTATGGACAGGGGGGATCGGAGAGACCCAGTACTTC. Encoded protein: CASSLWTGGIGETQYF.

This clone was detected a few times. This chain links TRBV27 with TRBJ2-1; a possible D gene is TRBD1 (5 bases). Germline CDR1 reads MNHEY; CDR2 reads SMNVEV (reference sequence). The CDR3 contains 14 residues. Trimming removed 9 bases at V and 2 bases at J, with 14 bases between. The CDR3 DNA follows: TGTGCCAGTAGACAGACAGAAACCTACAATGAGCAGTTCTTC. Translating gives CASRQTETYNEQFF.

The rearrangement joins TRBV11-1 to TRBJ2-7; TRBD1 matches 7 bases. V trimming: 5 bases; J trimming: 2 bases; junction bases outside the gene matches: 12. Germline V lookup: CDR1 SGHAT, CDR2 FQDESV (reference sequence). The CDR3 sequence is 16 residues long. CDR3 coding DNA: TGTGCCAGCAGCGCCAGACAGGGAAGGGGGCCCTACGAGCAGTACTTC. Protein product: CASSARQGRGPYEQYF.

The V and J genes are TRBV30 and TRBJ2-3; 7 bases fit TRBD2. This CDR3 spans 15 amino acids. The trim removed 0 bases at V and 4 bases at J, leaving 7 bases unmatched. Per germline, CDR1 GTSNPN and CDR2 SVGIG (reference sequence). The CDR3 region has the DNA TGTGCCTGGAGTGTGGGCGGGAGCAGTTCAGATACGCAGTATTTT. It is translated as CAWSVGGSSSDTQYF.

The DNA for the CDR3 is TGTGCCAGCAGCTTCGGGCTAGCGGGATACGAGCAGTACTTC. Translating it yields CASSFGLAGYEQYF. This chain uses TRBV5-6 with TRBJ2-7; the match to TRBD2 covers 9 bases. V gave up 2 bases and J gave up 4 bases; unmatched junction bases: 4. The CDR3 sequence is 14 residues long. Germline CDR1 is SGHDT and CDR2 is YYEEEE.

The chain recombines TRBV29-1 with TRBJ2-5; 8 bases match TRBD2. Germline V gene sequence: CDR1 SQVTM, CDR2 ANQGSEA. The V gene end was trimmed by 5 bases and the J gene end by 4 bases; junction bases not matched to a gene: 3. The CDR3 runs 12 residues. CDR3 DNA: TGCAGCGTTCAGCTAGCGGGAGAGACCCAGTACTTC. Protein sequence: CSVQLAGETQYF.

The chain combines TRBV7-2 with TRBJ2-7, with a tentative D call TRBD2 (7 bases). Between the trimmed V and J ends, which lost 5 bases and 9 bases, there was a span of 23 bases. This CDR3 contains 15 residues. Per germline, CDR1 SGHTA and CDR2 FQGNSA. CDR3 sequence (DNA): TGTGCCAGCAGCCCTCTGGGGGCGGGAGCGGGCGCGCAGTACTTC. It encodes CASSPLGAGAGAQYF.

The chain couples TRBV30 to TRBJ1-5, with 10 bases matching TRBD1. Germline loops: CDR1 GTSNPN, CDR2 SVGIG (reference sequence). J gave up 6 bases and V 3 bases, and 8 bases lay outside the gene matches. This CDR3 contains 15 residues. The CDR3 DNA reads TGTGCCTGGAGGTCTGGGACAGGGGACAGTCAGCCCCAGCATTTT. It specifies CAWRSGTGDSQPQHF.

V usage is TRBV29-1 and J usage is TRBJ2-7; TRBD2 is a possible D gene (5 bases). Deletions cut 5 bases from V and 3 bases from J, with 14 bases between. CDR3 length equals 13 residues. CDR1 is SQVTM, CDR2 ANQGSEA, per germline. The DNA of the CDR3 is TGCAGCGTTCCCGGCCCGGGGTACTACGAGCAGTACTTC. Translation gives CSVPGPGYYEQYF.